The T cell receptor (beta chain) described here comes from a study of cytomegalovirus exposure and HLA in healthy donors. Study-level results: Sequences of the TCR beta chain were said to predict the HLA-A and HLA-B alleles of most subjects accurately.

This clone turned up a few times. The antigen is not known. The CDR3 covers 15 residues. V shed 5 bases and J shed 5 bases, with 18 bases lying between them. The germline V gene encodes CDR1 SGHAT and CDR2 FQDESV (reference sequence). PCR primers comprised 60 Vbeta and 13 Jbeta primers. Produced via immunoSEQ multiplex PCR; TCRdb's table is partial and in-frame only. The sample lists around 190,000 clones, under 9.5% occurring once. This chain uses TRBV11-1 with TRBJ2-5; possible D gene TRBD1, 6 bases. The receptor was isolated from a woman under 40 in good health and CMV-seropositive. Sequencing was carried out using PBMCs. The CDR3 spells CASSPPGTRGETQYF. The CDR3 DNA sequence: TGTGCCAGCAGCCCGCCCGGGACAAGGGGGGAGACCCAGTACTTC.